This T cell receptor (beta chain) is drawn from a study of blood T cell repertoires in COVID-19. Across the whole study: Samples taken during acute and convalescent COVID-19 were collected in the United States, Italy and Spain. The analysed material was cDNA or gDNA that came from T cells, B-cell-depleted T cells, or PBMCs.

In the authors' methods: Counts of nucleated cells, estimated from reference gene primer amplification, were obtained. The data were produced by immunoSEQ multiplex PCR, yet TCRdb's version contains in-frame clones alone and is incomplete. V, J and clone size were drawn from that table, and D and trimming were deduced from the DNA. The table records some 250,000 clones, around 85% of them present only once. The V and J ends lost 4 bases and 0 bases respectively, with 6 bases between them. Germline lookup yields CDR1 SGHRS and CDR2 YFSETQ. The CDR3 runs 13 residues. The TCR sequence derives from a woman aged 80 or over with acute or convalescent COVID-19. The chain couples TRBV5-1 to TRBJ2-3; D not resolved. Sequencing was performed on peripheral blood. This CDR3 is CASSEVSTDTQYF. The CDR3 nucleotides read TGCGCCAGCAGCGAGGTTAGCACAGATACGCAGTATTTT.